A single sample gave rise to the 11 T cell receptor beta chains below, sequenced in a study of shared clonotypes between healthy human individuals. TCRdb's copy holds only in-frame clones and misses some; the assay was immunoSEQ multiplex PCR. The sample consists of over a million clones, 98% to 99% of them appearing once. Sequencing input: naive CD4+ T cells sorted from blood. This sample's subset: CD45RA+ positively selected. Receptor source: a man under 40 in good health.

The chain links TRBV18 to TRBJ2-5, with D unresolved. This CDR3 has 14 residues. V was shortened by 1 base and J by 4 bases, with 10 bases between the two germline ends. The germline V gene encodes CDR1 KGHSH and CDR2 LQKENI. The CDR3 nucleotides are TGTGCCAGCTCACCACGCGCCTTAGTAGAGACCCAGTACTTC. It yields the protein CASSPRALVETQYF.

The chain recombines TRBV7-9 with TRBJ2-3; 11 bases map to TRBD2. The J segment lost 0 bases and the V segment lost 5 bases, leaving 10 bases of the junction unmatched. This CDR3 spans 18 amino acids. The germline V gene encodes CDR1 SEHNR and CDR2 FQNEAQ (reference sequence). This CDR3 is CASSPGASGRLSTDTQYF. The CDR3 DNA reads TGTGCCAGCAGCCCAGGGGCTAGCGGGAGGTTGAGCACAGATACGCAGTATTTT.

V is TRBV27 and J is TRBJ1-1, with a possible D match to TRBD1 (5 bases). This CDR3 region has 16 residues. Germline V gene data show CDR1 as MNHEY and CDR2 as SMNVEV (reference sequence). Trimming left V 6 bases short and J 4 bases short, with 21 bases between. The CDR3 sequence is CASSPAAGVGITEAFF. The DNA of the CDR3 is TGTGCCAGCAGCCCCGCGGCGGGGGTAGGGATCACTGAAGCTTTCTTT.

The rearrangement links TRBV15 to TRBJ1-1; no clear D gene. The CDR3 consists of 15 residues. V lost 0 bases and J lost 0, with 8 bases in between. Germline V gives CDR1 LNHNV, CDR2 YYDKDF (reference sequence). CDR3 sequence reads: CATSRDRAVNTEAFF. The CDR3 nucleotides read TGTGCCACCAGCAGAGATCGGGCAGTGAACACTGAAGCTTTCTTT.

The chain is built from TRBV27 and TRBJ2-4; possible D gene TRBD2, 6 bases. V was shortened by 0 bases and J by 13 bases, with 13 bases between the two germline ends. CDR1 is MNHEY, CDR2 SMNVEV, per germline (reference sequence). The CDR3 extends over 13 amino acids. The CDR3 sequence: CASSLSFGTSQYF. The CDR3 region has the DNA TGTGCCAGCAGTTTATCGTTTGGGACTTCACAGTACTTC.

This chain connects TRBV6-5 to TRBJ2-7; 10 bases agree with TRBD2. The CDR3 has 14 residues. CDR1 and CDR2 from the germline V gene are MNHEY and SVGAGI. Losses at the gene ends were 7 bases for V and 6 bases for J; bases not matched to a gene: 9. CDR3 sequence (DNA): TGTGCCAGCACCCCGCTAGCGGGAGTTTCCGAGCAGTACTTC. It codes for CASTPLAGVSEQYF.

The chain has TRBV28 and TRBJ2-7; D remains ambiguous. This CDR3 is 17 amino acids long. Per the germline V gene, CDR1 is MDHEN and CDR2 is SYDVKM. V was cut by 7 bases and J by 0 bases, with 22 bases left in between. This CDR3 reads CASKGPYLSRDSYEQYF. CDR3 nucleotides: TGTGCCAGCAAGGGCCCATACCTGTCAAGGGACTCCTACGAGCAGTACTTC.

This sequence joins TRBV20-1 and TRBJ1-1; TRBD1 aligns across 7 bases. V gave up 7 bases and J gave up 5 bases; unmatched junction bases: 4. Germline lookup yields CDR1 DFQATT and CDR2 SNEGSKA (reference sequence). The CDR3 loop spans 11 amino acids. CDR3 nucleotide sequence: TGCAGTGTACAGGGGTGGACTGAAGCTTTCTTT. It specifies CSVQGWTEAFF.

This chain joins TRBV30 and TRBJ1-5; D may be TRBD1 (5 bases). Trimming left V 0 bases short and J 11 bases short, with 17 bases between. CDR3 length equals 14 residues. From germline, CDR1 is GTSNPN and CDR2 SVGIG (reference sequence). This CDR3 is CAWSVLANPRAQHF. In nucleotides, the CDR3 is TGTGCCTGGAGTGTTTTGGCAAACCCCAGGGCCCAGCATTTT.

V gene TRBV7-9 combines with J gene TRBJ1-1; maybe TRBD1 (6 bases). V gave up 4 bases and J gave up 4 bases, with 13 bases separating them. The germline V gene encodes CDR1 SEHNR and CDR2 FQNEAQ (reference sequence). CDR3 size: 14 residues. DNA for the CDR3: TGTGCCAGCAGCTCACAGGGTTTGGGCACTGAAGCTTTCTTT. This sequence encodes CASSSQGLGTEAFF. The full variable domain, with the rest looked up from reference TRBV7-9 and TRBJ1-1, is DTGVSQNPRHKITKRGQNVTFRCDPISEHNRLYWYRQTLGQGPEFLTYFQNEAQLEKSRLLSDRFSAERPKGSFSTLEIQRTEQGDSAMYLCASSSQGLGTEAFFGQGTRLTVV.

Only one count was recorded for this clone. The DNA for the CDR3 is TGTGCCAGCAGCGTAGACAGGCGTACTGAAGCTTTCTTT. Translated, it gives CASSVDRRTEAFF. The chain employs TRBV9 and TRBJ1-1, with D perhaps TRBD1 (5 bases). The V gene lost 0 bases and the J gene lost 5 bases, with 8 bases spanning the gap. The CDR3 covers 13 residues. Germline V CDR1 and CDR2: SGDLS, YYNGEE.